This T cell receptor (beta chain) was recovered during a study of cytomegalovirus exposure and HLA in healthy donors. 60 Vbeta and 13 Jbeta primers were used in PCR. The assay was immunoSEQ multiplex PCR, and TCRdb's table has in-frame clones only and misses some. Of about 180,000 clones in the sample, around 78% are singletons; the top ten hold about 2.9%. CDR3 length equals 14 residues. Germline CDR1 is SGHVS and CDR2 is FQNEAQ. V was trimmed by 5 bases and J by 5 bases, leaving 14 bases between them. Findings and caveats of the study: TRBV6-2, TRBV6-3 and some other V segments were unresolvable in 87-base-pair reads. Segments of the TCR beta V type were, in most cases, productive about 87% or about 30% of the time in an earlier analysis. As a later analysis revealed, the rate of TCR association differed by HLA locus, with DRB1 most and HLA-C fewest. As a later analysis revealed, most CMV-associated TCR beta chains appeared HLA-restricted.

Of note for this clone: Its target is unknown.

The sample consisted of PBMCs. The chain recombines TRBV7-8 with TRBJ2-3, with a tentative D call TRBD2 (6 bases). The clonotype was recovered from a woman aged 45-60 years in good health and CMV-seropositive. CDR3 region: CASSRRGGGDTQYF. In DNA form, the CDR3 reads TGTGCCAGCAGCCGACGGGGAGGAGGAGATACGCAGTATTTT.